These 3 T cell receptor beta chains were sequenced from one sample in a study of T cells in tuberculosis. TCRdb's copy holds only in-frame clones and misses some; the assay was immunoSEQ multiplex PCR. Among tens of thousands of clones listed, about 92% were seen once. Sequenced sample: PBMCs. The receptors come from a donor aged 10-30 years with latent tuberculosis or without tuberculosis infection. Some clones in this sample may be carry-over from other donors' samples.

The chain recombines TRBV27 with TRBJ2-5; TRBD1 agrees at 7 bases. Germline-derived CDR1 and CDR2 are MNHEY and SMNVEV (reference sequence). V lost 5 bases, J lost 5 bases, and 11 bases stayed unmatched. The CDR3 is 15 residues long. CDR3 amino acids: CASSLTGAGGETQYF. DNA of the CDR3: TGTGCCAGCAGTCTCACAGGGGCCGGTGGGGAGACCCAGTACTTC.

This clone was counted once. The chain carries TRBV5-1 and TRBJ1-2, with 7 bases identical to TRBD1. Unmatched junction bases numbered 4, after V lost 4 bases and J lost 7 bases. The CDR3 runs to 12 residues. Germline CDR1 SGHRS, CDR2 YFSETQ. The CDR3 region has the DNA TGCGCCAGCAGCCCCGACAGGGCTGGCTACACCTTC. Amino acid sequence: CASSPDRAGYTF.

The CDR3 region is CASSFGTTGNTIYF. The CDR3 DNA reads as TGTGCCAGCAGTTTCGGGACAACTGGAAACACCATATATTTT. The rearrangement joins TRBV6-6 to TRBJ1-3, with D possibly TRBD1 on 6 matching bases. CDR3 length: 14 residues. V was trimmed by 4 bases and J by 2 bases, leaving 9 bases between them. Germline assignment: CDR1 MNHNY and CDR2 SVGAGI (reference sequence).